In this sample, the clone carrying this T cell receptor (beta chain) turned up a few times. Its matching antigen is unknown. The sample is drawn from a study of human T cells and chemical hapten exposure. Study observations and caveats: Large CDR3 similarity clusters arose significantly more often from expanded TCRs than from controls.

Time point defined: patch test 3, about 24 weeks after DPC sensitization. Regarding treatment: therapeutic diphenylcyclopropenone sensitization with weekly scalp DPC. Blood, whole and unfractionated, served as the source for total RNA extraction. V lost 3 bases and J lost 5; bases outside the gene matches: 7. CDR1 is SQVTM and CDR2 is ANQGSEA in the germline V gene. The CDR3 contains 14 residues. Via MiXCR, TCRdb re-called the RACE reads, giving one row per CDR3 protein. The data show around 150,000 distinct CDR3 sequences, with roughly 26% seen just once and around 1.9% held by the top ten. The receptor's source is a woman aged 18 to 35 with alopecia areata. Some clones in this sample may be carry-over from other donors' samples. The genes are TRBV29-1 and TRBJ1-2; 9 nucleotides agree with TRBD1. The sample was whole blood, taken in connection with sensitization to the hapten diphenylcyclopropenone (DPC). CDR3 loop: CSVDPTGGGYGYTF. In DNA form, the CDR3 reads TGCAGCGTTGATCCTACAGGGGGCGGGTATGGCTACACCTTC.